Following are 2 T cell receptor beta chains from one sample sequenced in a study of CD8+ T cells in alopecia areata. The treatment: oral pan-JAK inhibitor, 5-10 mg twice daily. cDNA reverse transcribed from extracted RNA served as the sequencing template. TCRdb's table, derived via immunoSEQ multiplex PCR, lists solely in-frame clones and lacks some. The table includes 65,000 to 75,000 clones, around 30% detected once. Here the sequenced sample was CD8+ T cells sorted from blood, taken at week 4, from a patient treated with tofacitinib. The receptors derive from a human donor with alopecia areata.

This clone was picked up a small number of times. This rearrangement joins TRBV20-1 to TRBJ2-2; no clear D. Between the trimmed V and J ends, which lost 4 bases and 6 bases, there was a span of 6 bases. Per the germline V gene, CDR1 is DFQATT and CDR2 is SNEGSKA (reference sequence). The CDR3 spans 11 residues. The CDR3 coding sequence is TGCAGTGCTATGGGATCCGGGGAGCTGTTTTTT. Translating it yields CSAMGSGELFF.

This clone appeared a few times. The chain joins TRBV29-1 to TRBJ2-1; unclear D gene. Germline V lookup: CDR1 SQVTM, CDR2 ANQGSEA. The CDR3 loop spans 12 amino acids. Deletions cut 7 bases from V and 7 bases from J, with 14 bases between. For the CDR3, the DNA is TGCAGCGACAGAAGTAGCATGAATGAGCAGTTCTTC. Its protein product is CSDRSSMNEQFF.